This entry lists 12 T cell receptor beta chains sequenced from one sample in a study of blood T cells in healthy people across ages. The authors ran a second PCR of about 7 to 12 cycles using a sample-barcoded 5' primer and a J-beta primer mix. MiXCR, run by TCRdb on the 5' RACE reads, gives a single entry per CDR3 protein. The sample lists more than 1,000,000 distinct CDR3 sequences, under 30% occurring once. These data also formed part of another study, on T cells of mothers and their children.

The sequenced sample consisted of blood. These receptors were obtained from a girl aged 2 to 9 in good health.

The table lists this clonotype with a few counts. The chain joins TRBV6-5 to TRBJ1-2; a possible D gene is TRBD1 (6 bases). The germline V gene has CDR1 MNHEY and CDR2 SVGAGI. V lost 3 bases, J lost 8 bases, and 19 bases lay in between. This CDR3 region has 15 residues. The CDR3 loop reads CASSYHGGPWEGYTF. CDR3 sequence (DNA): TGTGCCAGCAGTTATCACGGGGGGCCCTGGGAGGGCTACACCTTC.

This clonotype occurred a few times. CDR3: CSVEDGSGRNEQFF. The CDR3 nucleotides are TGCAGCGTTGAGGATGGGAGCGGGAGGAATGAGCAGTTCTTC. The chain joins TRBV29-1 to TRBJ2-1, with 9 bases identical to TRBD2. V trimming: 3 bases; J trimming: 7 bases; junction bases outside the gene matches: 7. This CDR3 comprises 14 residues. Germline-derived CDR1 and CDR2 are SQVTM and ANQGSEA.

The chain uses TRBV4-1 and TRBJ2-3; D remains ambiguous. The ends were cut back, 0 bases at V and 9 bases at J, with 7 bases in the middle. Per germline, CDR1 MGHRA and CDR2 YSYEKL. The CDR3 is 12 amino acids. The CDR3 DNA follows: TGCGCCAGCAGCCAAGATCTAATAACGCAGTATTTT. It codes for CASSQDLITQYF.

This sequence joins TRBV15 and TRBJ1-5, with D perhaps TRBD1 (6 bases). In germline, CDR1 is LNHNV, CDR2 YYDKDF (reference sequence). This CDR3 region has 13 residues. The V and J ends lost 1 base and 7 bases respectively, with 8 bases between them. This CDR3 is CATSRAGGQPQHF. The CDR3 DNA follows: TGTGCCACCAGCAGAGCGGGGGGCCAGCCCCAGCATTTT.

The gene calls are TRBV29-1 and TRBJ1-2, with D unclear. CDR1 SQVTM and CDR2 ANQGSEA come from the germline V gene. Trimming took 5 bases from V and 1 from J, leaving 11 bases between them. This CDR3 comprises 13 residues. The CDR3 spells CSVLGSLNYGYTF. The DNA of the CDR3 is TGCAGCGTTCTTGGGTCACTTAACTATGGCTACACCTTC. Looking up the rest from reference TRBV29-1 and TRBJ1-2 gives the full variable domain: SAVISQKPSRDICQRGTSLTIQCQVDSQVTMMFWYRQQPGQSLTLIATANQGSEATYESGFVIDKFPISRPNLTFSTLTVSNMSPEDSSIYLCSVLGSLNYGYTFGSGTRLTVV.

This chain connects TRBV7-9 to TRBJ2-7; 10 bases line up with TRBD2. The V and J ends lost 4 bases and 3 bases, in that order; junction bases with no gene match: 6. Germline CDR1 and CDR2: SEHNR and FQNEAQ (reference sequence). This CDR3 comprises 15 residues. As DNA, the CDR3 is TGTGCCAGCAGCTCACAGCGGGAGGGAGACTACGAGCAGTACTTC. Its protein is CASSSQREGDYEQYF.

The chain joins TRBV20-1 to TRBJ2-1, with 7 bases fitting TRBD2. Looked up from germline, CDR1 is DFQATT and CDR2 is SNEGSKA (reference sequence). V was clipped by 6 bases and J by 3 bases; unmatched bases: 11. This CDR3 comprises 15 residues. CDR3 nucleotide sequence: TGCAGTGCCGTACCTAGCGGTGTAAACTACAATGAGCAGTTCTTC. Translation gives CSAVPSGVNYNEQFF.

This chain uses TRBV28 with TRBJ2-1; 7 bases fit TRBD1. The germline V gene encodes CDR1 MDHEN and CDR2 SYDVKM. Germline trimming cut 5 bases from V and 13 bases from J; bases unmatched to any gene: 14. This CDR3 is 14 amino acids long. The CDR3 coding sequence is TGTGCCAGCAGTCAGACAGGGATGTCAGAGACCCAGTTCTTC. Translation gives CASSQTGMSETQFF. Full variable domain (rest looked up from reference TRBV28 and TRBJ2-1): DVKVTQSSRYLVKRTGEKVFLECVQDMDHENMFWYRQDPGLGLRLIYFSYDVKMKEKGDIPEGYSVSREKKERFSLILESASTNQTSMYLCASSQTGMSETQFFGPGTRLTVL.

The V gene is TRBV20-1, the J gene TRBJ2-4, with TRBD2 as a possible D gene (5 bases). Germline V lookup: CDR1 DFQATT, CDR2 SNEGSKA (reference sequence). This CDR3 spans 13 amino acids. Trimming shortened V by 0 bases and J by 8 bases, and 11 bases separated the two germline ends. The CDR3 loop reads CSARDSVGDIQYF. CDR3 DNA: TGCAGTGCTAGAGATTCGGTGGGAGACATTCAGTACTTC.

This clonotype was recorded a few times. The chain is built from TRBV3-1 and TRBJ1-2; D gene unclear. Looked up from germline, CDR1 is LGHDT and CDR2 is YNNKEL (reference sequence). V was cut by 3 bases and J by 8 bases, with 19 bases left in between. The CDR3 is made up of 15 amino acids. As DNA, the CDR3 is TGTGCCAGCAGCCACCCTGAGGACCGGCTGGCCGGCTACACCTTC. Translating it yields CASSHPEDRLAGYTF.

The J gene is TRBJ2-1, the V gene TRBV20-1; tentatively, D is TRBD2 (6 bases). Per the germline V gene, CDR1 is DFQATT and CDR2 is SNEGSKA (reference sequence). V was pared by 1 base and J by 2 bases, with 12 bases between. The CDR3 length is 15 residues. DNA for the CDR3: TGCAGTGCTAGAGTCCGGGACTTCACCTACAATGAGCAGTTCTTC. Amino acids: CSARVRDFTYNEQFF.

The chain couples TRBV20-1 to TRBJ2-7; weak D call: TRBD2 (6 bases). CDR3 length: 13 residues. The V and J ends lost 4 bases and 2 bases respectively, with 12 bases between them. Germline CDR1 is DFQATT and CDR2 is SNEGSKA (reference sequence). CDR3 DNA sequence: TGCAGTGCTACTGGCGGGACCACCTACGAGCAGTACTTC. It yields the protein CSATGGTTYEQYF.